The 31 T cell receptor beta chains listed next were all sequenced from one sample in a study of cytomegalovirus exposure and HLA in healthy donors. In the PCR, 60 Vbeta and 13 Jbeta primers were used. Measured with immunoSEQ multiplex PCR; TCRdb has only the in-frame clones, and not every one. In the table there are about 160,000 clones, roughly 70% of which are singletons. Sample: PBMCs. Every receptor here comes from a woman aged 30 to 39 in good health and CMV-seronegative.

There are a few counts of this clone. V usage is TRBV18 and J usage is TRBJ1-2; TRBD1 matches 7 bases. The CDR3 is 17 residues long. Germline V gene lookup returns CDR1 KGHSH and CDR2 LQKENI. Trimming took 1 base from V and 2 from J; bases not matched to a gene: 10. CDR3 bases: TGTGCCAGCTCACCACTCACGGAGGGGGCAGGGAACTATGGCTACACCTTC. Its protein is CASSPLTEGAGNYGYTF.

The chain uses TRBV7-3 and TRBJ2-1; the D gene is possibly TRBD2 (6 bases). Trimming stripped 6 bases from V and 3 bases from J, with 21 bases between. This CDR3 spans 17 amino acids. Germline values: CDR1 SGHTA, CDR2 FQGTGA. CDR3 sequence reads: CASSPIEGRLVYNEQFF. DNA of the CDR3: TGTGCCAGCAGTCCTATTGAAGGGAGGTTGGTCTACAATGAGCAGTTCTTC.

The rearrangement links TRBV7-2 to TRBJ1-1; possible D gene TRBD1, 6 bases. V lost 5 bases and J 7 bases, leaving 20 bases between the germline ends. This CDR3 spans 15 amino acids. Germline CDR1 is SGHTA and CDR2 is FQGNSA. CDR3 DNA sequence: TGTGCCAGCAGCCTCAATCGTGGGGGGGGGCTTGAAGCTTTCTTT. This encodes CASSLNRGGGLEAFF.

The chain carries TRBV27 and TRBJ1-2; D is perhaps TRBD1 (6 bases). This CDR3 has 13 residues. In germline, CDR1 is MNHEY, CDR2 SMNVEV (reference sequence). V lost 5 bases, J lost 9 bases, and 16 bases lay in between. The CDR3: CASSAGGASRYTF. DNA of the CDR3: TGTGCCAGCAGTGCGGGGGGCGCAAGTCGCTACACCTTC.

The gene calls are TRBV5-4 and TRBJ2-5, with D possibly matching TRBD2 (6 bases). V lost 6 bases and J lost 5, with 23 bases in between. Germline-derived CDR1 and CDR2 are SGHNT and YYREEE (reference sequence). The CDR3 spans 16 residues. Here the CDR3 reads CASTERGLKEGETQYF. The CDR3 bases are TGTGCCAGCACCGAACGAGGGCTCAAGGAGGGGGAGACCCAGTACTTC. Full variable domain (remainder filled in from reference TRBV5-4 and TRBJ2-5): ETGVTQSPTHLIKTRGQQVTLRCSSQSGHNTVSWYQQALGQGPQFIFQYYREEENGRGNFPPRFSGLQFPNYSSELNVNALELDDSALYLCASTERGLKEGETQYFGPGTRLLVL.

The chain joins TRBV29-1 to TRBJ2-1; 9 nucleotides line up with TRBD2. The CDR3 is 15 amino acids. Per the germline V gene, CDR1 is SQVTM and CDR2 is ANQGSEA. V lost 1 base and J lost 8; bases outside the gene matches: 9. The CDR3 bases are TGCAGCGTTGAAGGCATGCGGGAGGGCCTAGATGAGCAGTTCTTC. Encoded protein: CSVEGMREGLDEQFF.

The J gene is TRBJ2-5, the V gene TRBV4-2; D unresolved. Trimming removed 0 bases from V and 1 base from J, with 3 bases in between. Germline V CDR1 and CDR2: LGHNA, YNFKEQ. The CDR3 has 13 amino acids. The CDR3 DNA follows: TGTGCCAGCAGCCAAGATAGCCAAGAGACCCAGTACTTC. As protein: CASSQDSQETQYF.

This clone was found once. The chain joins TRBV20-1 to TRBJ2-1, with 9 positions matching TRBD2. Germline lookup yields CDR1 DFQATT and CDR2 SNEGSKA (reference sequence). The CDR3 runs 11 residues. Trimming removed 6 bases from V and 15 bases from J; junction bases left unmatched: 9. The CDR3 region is CSARLLAGTFF. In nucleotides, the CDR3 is TGCAGTGCGAGACTACTAGCGGGCACGTTCTTC.

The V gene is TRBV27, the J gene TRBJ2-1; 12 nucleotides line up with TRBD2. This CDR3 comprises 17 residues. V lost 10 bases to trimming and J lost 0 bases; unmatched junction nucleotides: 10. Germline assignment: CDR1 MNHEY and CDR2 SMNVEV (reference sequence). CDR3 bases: TGTGCCACCACTTTCGGACTAGCGGGGAGCTCCTACAATGAGCAGTTCTTC. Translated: CATTFGLAGSSYNEQFF.

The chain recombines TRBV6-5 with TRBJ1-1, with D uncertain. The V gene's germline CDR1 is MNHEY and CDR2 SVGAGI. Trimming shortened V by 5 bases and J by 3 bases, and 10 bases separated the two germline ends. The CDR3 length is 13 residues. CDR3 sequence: CASSRNGDTEAFF. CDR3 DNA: TGTGCCAGCAGTCGGAACGGGGACACTGAAGCTTTCTTT.

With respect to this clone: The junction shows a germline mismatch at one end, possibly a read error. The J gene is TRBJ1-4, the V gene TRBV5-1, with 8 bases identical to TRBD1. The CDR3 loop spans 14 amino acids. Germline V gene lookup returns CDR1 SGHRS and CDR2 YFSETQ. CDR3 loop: CAGSPQGANEKLFF. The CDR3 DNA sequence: TGCGCCGGCAGCCCACAGGGGGCTAATGAAAAACTGTTTTTT.

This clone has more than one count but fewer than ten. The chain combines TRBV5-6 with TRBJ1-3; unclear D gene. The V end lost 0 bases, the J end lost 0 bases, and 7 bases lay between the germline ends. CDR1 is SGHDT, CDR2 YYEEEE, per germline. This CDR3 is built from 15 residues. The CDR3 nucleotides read TGTGCCAGCAGCTTGGGACTGAACTCTGGAAACACCATATATTTT. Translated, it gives CASSLGLNSGNTIYF. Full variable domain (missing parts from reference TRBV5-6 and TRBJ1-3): DAGVTQSPTHLIKTRGQQVTLRCSPKSGHDTVSWYQQALGQGPQFIFQYYEEEERQRGNFPDRFSGHQFPNYSSELNVNALLLGDSALYLCASSLGLNSGNTIYFGEGSWLTVV.

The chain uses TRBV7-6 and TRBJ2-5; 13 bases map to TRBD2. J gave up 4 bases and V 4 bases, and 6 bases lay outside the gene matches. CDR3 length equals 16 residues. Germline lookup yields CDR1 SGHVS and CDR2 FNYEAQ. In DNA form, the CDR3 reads TGTGCCAGCAGCTCGTCGACTAGCGGGAGGTCAGAGACCCAGTACTTC. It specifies CASSSSTSGRSETQYF. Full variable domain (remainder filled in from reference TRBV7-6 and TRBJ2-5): GAGVSQSPRYKVTKRGQDVALRCDPISGHVSLYWYRQALGQGPEFLTYFNYEAQQDKSGLPNDRFSAERPEGSISTLTIQRTEQRDSAMYRCASSSSTSGRSETQYFGPGTRLLVL.

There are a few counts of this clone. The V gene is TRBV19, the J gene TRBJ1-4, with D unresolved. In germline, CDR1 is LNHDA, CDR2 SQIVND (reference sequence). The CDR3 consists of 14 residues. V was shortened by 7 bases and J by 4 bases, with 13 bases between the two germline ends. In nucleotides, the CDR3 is TGTGCCAGTACCATCCAAAGTAGTAATGAAAAACTGTTTTTT. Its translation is CASTIQSSNEKLFF.

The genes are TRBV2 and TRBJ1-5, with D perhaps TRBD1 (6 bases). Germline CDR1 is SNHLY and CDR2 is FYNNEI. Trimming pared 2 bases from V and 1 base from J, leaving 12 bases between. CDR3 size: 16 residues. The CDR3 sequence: CASSEREGGSNQPQHF. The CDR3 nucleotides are TGTGCCAGCAGTGAACGTGAGGGGGGGAGCAATCAGCCCCAGCATTTT. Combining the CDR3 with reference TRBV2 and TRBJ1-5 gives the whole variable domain EPEVTQTPSHQVTQMGQEVILRCVPISNHLYFYWYRQILGQKVEFLVSFYNNEISEKSEIFDDQFSVERPDGSNFTLKIRSTKLEDSAMYFCASSEREGGSNQPQHFGDGTRLSIL.

The DNA for the CDR3 is TGTGCCAGCAGACTTACAGGGGGGTCCTATGGCTACACCTTC. Its translation: CASRLTGGSYGYTF. The chain couples TRBV5-4 to TRBJ1-2; 8 bases align to TRBD1. V trimming: 5 bases; J trimming: 4 bases; junction bases outside the gene matches: 7. This CDR3 has 14 residues. The germline V gene has CDR1 SGHNT and CDR2 YYREEE (reference sequence).

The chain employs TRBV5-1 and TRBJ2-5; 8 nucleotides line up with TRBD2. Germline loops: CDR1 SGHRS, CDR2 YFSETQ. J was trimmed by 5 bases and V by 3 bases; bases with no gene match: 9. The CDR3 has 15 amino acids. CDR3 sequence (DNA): TGCGCCAGCAGCTCCTACGGGGGGGCAGGGGAGACCCAGTACTTC. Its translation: CASSSYGGAGETQYF.

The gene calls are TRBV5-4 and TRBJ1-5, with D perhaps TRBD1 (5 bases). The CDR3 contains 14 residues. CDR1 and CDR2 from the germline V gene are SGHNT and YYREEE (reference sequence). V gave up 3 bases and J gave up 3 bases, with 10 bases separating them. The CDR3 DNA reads TGTGCCAGCAGCTGGGGGGGGGACAATCAGCCCCAGCATTTT. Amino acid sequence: CASSWGGDNQPQHF.

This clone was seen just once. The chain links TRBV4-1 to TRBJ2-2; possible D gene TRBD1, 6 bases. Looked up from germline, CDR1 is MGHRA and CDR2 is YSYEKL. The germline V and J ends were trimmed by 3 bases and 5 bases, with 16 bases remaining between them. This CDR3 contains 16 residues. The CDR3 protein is CASSHPGHGGTGELFF. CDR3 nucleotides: TGCGCCAGCAGCCACCCGGGACACGGCGGGACCGGGGAGCTGTTTTTT.

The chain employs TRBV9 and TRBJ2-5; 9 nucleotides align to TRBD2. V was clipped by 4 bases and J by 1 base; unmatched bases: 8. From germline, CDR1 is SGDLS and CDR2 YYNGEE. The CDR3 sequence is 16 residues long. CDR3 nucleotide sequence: TGTGCCAGCAGCCTAGGGGCGGGAGGGGCCCAAGAGACCCAGTACTTC. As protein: CASSLGAGGAQETQYF.

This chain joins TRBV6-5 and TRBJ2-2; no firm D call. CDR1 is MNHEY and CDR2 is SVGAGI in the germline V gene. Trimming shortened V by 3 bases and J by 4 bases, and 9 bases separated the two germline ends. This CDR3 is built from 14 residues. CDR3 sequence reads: CASSYHRRTGELFF. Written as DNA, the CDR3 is TGTGCCAGCAGTTATCACAGACGCACCGGGGAGCTGTTTTTT.

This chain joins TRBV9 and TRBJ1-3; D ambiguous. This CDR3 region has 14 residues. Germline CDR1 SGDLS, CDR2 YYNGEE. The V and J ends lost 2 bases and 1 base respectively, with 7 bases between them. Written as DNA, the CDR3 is TGTGCCAGCAGCGTTAGCTGGTCTGGAAACACCATATATTTT. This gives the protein CASSVSWSGNTIYF.

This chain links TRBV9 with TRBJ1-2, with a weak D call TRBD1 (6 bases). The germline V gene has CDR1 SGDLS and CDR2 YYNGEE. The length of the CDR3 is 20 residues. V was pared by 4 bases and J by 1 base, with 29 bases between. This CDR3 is CASSPRSYSTGTTYNYGYTF. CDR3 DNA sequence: TGTGCCAGCAGCCCCCGAAGTTATTCAACCGGGACAACCTATAACTATGGCTACACCTTC.

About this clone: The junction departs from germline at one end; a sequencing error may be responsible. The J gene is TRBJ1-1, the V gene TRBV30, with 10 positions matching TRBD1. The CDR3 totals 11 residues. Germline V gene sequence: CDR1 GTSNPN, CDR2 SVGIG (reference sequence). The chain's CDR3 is CLLTGGFGAFF. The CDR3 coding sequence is TGCCTACTGACAGGGGGCTTCGGAGCTTTCTTT.

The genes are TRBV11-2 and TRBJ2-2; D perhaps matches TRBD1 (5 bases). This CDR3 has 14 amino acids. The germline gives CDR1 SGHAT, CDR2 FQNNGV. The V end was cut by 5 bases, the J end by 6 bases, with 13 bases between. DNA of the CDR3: TGTGCCAGCAGCCAGGGCGTGGGGCCCGGGGAGCTGTTTTTT. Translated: CASSQGVGPGELFF.

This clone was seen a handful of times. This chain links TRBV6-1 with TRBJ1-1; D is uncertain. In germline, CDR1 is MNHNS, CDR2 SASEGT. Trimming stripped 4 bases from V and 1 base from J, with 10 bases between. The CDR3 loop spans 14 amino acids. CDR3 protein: CASSALNPNTEAFF. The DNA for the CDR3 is TGTGCCAGCAGTGCCCTAAATCCGAACACTGAAGCTTTCTTT.

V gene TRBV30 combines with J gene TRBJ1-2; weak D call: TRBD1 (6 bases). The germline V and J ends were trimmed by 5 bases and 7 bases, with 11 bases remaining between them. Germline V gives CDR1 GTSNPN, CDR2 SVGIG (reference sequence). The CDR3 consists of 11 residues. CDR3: CAWGGERGYTF. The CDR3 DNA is TGTGCCTGGGGGGGCGAGCGTGGCTACACCTTC.

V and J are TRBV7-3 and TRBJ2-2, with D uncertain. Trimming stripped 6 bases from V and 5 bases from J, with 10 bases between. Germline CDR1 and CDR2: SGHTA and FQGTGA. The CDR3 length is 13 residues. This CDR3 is CASSPGVTGELFF. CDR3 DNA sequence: TGTGCCAGCAGTCCTGGAGTTACCGGGGAGCTGTTTTTT.

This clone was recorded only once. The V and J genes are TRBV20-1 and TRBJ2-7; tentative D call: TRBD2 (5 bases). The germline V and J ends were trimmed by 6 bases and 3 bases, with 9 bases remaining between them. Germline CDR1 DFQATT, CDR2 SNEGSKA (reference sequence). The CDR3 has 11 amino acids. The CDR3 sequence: CSAQEGYEQYF. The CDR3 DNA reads TGCAGTGCCCAAGAGGGCTACGAGCAGTACTTC.

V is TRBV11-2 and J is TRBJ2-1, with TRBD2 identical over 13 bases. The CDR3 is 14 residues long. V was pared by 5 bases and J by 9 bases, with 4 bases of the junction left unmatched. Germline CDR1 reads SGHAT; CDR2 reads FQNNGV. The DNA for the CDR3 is TGTGCCAGCAGCCCGGGACTAGCGGGACTTGAGCAGTTCTTC. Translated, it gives CASSPGLAGLEQFF.

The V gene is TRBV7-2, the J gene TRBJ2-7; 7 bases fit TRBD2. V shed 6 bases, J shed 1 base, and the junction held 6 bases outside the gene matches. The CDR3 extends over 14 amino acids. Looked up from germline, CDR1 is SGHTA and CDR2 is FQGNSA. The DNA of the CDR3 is TGTGCCAGCAGACTAGGACTAGAGTCCTACGAGCAGTACTTC. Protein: CASRLGLESYEQYF.